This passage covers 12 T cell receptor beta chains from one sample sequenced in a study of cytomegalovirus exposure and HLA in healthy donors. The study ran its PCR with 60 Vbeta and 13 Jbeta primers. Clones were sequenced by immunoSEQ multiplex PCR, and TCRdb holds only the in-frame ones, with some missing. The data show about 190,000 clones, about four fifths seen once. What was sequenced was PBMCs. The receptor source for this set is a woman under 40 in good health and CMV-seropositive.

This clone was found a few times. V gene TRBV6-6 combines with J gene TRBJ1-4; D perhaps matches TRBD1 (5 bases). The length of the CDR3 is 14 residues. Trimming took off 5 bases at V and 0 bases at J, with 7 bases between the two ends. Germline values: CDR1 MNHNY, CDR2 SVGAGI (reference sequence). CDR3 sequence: CASSTGATNEKLFF. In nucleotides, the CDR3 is TGTGCCAGCAGTACAGGAGCAACTAATGAAAAACTGTTTTTT.

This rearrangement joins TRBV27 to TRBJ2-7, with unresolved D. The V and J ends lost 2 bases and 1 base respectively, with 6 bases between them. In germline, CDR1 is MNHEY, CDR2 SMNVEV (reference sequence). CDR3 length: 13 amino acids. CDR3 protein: CASSLTESYEQYF. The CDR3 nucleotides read TGTGCCAGCAGTTTAACAGAATCCTACGAGCAGTACTTC.

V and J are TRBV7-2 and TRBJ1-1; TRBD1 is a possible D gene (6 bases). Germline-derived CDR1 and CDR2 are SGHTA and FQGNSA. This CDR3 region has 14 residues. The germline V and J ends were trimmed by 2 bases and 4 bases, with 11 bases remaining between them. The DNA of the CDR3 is TGTGCCAGCAGCTTATGGGGGCTTGGCACTGAAGCTTTCTTT. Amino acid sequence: CASSLWGLGTEAFF.

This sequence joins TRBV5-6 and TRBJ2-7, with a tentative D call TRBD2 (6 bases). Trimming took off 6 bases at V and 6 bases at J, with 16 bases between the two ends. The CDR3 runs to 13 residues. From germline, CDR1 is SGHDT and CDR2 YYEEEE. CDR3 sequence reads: CASIPGGGAEQYF. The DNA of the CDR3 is TGTGCCAGCATCCCCGGCGGCGGGGCCGAGCAGTACTTC. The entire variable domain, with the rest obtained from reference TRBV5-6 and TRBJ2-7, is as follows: DAGVTQSPTHLIKTRGQQVTLRCSPKSGHDTVSWYQQALGQGPQFIFQYYEEEERQRGNFPDRFSGHQFPNYSSELNVNALLLGDSALYLCASIPGGGAEQYFGPGTRLTVT.

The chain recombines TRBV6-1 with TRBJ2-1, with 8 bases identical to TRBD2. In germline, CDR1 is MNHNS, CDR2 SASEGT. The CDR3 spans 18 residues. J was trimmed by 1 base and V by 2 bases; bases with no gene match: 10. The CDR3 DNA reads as TGTGCCAGCAGTGAACTCCGCGGGGGGACTCGATCCTACAATGAGCAGTTCTTC. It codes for CASSELRGGTRSYNEQFF.

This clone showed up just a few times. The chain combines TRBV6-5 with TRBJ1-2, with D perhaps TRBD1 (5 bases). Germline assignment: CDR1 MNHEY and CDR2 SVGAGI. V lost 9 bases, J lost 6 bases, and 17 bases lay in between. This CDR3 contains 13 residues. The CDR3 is CASTGVGLHGYTF. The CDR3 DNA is TGTGCCAGTACGGGGGTGGGTCTTCATGGCTACACCTTC.

In nucleotides, the CDR3 is TGTGCCAGCAGTTACAACGGAGCGGGTGGCGAGCAGTACTTC. Its translation is CASSYNGAGGEQYF. The chain joins TRBV6-6 to TRBJ2-5; the D gene is possibly TRBD2 (6 bases). TRBJ2-7 matches the DNA end more closely, so the J call is doubtful. Germline CDR1 is MNHNY and CDR2 is SVGAGI (reference sequence). This CDR3 has 14 residues.

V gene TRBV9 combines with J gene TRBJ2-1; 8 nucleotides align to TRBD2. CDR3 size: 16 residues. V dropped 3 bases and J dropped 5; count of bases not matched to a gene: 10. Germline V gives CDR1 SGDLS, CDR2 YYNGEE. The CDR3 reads CASSGFPGGLNNEQFF. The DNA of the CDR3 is TGTGCCAGCAGCGGGTTTCCGGGAGGGCTTAACAATGAGCAGTTCTTC.

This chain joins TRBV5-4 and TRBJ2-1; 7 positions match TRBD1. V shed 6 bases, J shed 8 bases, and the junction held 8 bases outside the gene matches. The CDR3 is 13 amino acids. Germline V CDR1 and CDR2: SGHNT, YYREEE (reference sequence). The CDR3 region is CASNFRGFDEQFF. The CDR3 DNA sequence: TGTGCCAGCAATTTCAGGGGGTTCGATGAGCAGTTCTTC.

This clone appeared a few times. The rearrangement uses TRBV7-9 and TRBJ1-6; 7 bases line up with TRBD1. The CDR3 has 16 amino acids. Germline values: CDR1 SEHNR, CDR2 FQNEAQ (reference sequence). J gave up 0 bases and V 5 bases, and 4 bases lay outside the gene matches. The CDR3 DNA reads TGTGCCAGCAGCCGGGACAGCAGCTCCTATAATTCACCCCTCCACTTT. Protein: CASSRDSSSYNSPLHF.

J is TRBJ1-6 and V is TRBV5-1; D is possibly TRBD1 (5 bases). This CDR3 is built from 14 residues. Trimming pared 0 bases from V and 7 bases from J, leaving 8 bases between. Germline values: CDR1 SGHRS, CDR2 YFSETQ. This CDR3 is CASSLVDRNSPLHF. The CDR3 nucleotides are TGCGCCAGCAGCTTGGTTGACAGAAATTCACCCCTCCACTTT.

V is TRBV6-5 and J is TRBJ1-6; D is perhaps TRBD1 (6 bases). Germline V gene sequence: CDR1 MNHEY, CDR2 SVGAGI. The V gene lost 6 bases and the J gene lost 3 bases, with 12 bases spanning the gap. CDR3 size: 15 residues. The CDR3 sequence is CASRRQAYYNSPLHF. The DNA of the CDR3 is TGTGCCAGCAGGAGACAGGCATACTATAATTCACCCCTCCACTTT.